Sequencing of this T cell receptor (beta chain) was carried out in a study of Graves' ophthalmopathy and Graves' hyperthyroidism. The CDR3 length is 15 residues. In germline, CDR1 is MNHEY, CDR2 SVGAGI. Trimming left V 1 base short and J 4 bases short, with 14 bases between. This clonotype was counted at least ten times. From RNA, the CDR3 regions of TCR beta chains were amplified and sequenced. HTBI primers were employed in first-round RT-PCR, then a second-round multiplex PCR followed. TCRdb reanalysed the multiplex PCR reads using MiXCR and keeps one entry per CDR3 protein. The sample holds 300,000 to 400,000 distinct CDR3 sequences, approximately 18% seen once.

Sequences were obtained from peripheral blood. This sequence was found in an adult woman with stable Graves' hyperthyroidism. This chain links TRBV6-5 with TRBJ2-7; D remains ambiguous. DNA of the CDR3: TGTGCCAGCAGTTACTTGCTATGGAACGAATACGAGCAGTACTTC. It is translated as CASSYLLWNEYEQYF.